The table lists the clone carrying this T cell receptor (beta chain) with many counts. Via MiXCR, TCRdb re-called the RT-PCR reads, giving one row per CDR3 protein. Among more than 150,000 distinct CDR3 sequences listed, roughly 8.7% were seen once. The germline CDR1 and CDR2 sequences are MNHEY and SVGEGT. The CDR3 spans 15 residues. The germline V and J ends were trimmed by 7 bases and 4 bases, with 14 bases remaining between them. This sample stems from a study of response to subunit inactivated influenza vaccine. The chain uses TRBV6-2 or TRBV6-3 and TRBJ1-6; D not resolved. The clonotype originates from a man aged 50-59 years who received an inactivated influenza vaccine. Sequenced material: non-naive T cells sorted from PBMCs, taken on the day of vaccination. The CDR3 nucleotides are TGTGCCAGCAAACAGCCAGCTAGTTATAATTCACCCCTCCACTTT. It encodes CASKQPASYNSPLHF.